Included here is one T cell receptor (beta chain) sequence, with context. The CDR3 consists of 15 residues. V trimming: 6 bases; J trimming: 4 bases; junction bases outside the gene matches: 8. The germline V gene has CDR1 SGHDN and CDR2 FVKESK. This sample was taken from a study of technical replicates of blood from several donors. Libraries were prepared by immunoSEQ multiplex PCR; TCRdb keeps only in-frame clonotypes and omits some of them. Of 50,000 to 75,000 clones in the sample, roughly 95% are singletons; the top ten hold 4.2%. This receptor was obtained from a human donor in good health. Some clones in this sample may be carry-over from other donors' samples. This chain uses TRBV14 with TRBJ2-2, with 7 bases identical to TRBD2. The sequenced material came from PBMCs. CDR3 region: CASRPGGGPTGELFF. The CDR3 DNA is TGTGCCAGCAGACCTGGCGGGGGTCCCACCGGGGAGCTGTTTTTT.